A single sample is the source of the 2 T cell receptor beta chains below, sequenced in a study of blood T cell repertoires in COVID-19. The protocol was immunoSEQ multiplex PCR, while the TCRdb copy is restricted to in-frame clones and leaves out a portion. The sample lists some 180,000 clones, 70% to 80% seen once, with around 8.1% in the top ten. Sequenced sample: peripheral blood. These receptors were obtained from a woman between 45 and 60 years old with active or convalescent COVID-19.

V is TRBV3-1 (or the pseudogene TRBV3-2) and J is TRBJ1-2; 10 bases align to TRBD1. The CDR3 is made up of 15 amino acids. After removal of 4 bases from V and 5 bases from J, the junction contained 7 bases not matched to a gene. The V gene's germline CDR1 is LGHDT and CDR2 YNNKEL (reference sequence). The CDR3 is CASSPSGTGDYGYTF. In nucleotides, the CDR3 is TGTGCCAGCAGCCCATCCGGGACAGGGGATTATGGCTACACCTTC.

This clone appeared a few times. The rearrangement uses TRBV5-1 and TRBJ1-1; D unclear. The CDR3 covers 17 residues. V lost 0 bases to trimming and J lost 1 base, with 16 bases between them. The germline gives CDR1 SGHRS, CDR2 YFSETQ. For the CDR3, the DNA is TGCGCCAGCAGCTTGGTGCGGGTGGATAGAAGGAACACTGAAGCTTTCTTT. Translated: CASSLVRVDRRNTEAFF.